The source of this TCR beta chain is a study of cytomegalovirus exposure and HLA in healthy donors. This clone was recorded a few times. The PCR contained 60 Vbeta and 13 Jbeta primers. Produced via immunoSEQ multiplex PCR; TCRdb's table is partial and in-frame only. Here the sample spans roughly 170,000 clones, 65% to 85% being singletons. This TCR was sampled from a woman aged 50 to 65 in good health and CMV-seropositive. Source material: PBMCs.

The CDR3 reads CASSPYAGQGGTEAFF. The CDR3 region has the DNA TGTGCCAGCAGCCCTTACGCGGGGCAGGGAGGAACTGAAGCTTTCTTT. This chain connects TRBV5-4 to TRBJ1-1, with D possibly matching TRBD1 (5 bases). CDR1 is SGHNT and CDR2 is YYREEE in the germline V gene (reference sequence). The CDR3 runs 16 residues. Trimming cost V 4 bases and J 5 bases, with 21 bases left between them.